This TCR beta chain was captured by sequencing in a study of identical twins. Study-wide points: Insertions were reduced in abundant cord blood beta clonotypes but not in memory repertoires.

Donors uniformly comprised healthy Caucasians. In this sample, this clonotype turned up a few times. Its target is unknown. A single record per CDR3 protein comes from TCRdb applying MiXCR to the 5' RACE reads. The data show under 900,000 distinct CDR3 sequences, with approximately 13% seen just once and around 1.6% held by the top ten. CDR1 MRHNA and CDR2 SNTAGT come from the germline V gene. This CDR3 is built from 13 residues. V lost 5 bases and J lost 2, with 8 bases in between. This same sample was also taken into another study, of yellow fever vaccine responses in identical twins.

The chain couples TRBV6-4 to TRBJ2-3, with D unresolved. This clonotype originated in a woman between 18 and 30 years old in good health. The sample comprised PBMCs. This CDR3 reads CASSRVHTDTQYF. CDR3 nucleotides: TGTGCCAGCAGTAGGGTGCACACAGATACGCAGTATTTT.